Following are 11 T cell receptor beta chains from one sample sequenced in a study of T cell responses to AZD1222 COVID-19 vaccine. Clones were sequenced by immunoSEQ multiplex PCR, and TCRdb holds only the in-frame ones, with some missing. The sample has approximately 150,000 clones, approximately 90% seen once. Sequenced material: peripheral blood, taken on day 0 of AZD1222 vaccination. The receptor set was obtained from an adult in good health.

This clone was observed a few times. The rearrangement links TRBV4-1 to TRBJ2-7; perhaps TRBD1 as D (7 bases). The germline V gene encodes CDR1 MGHRA and CDR2 YSYEKL. Trimming cost V 3 bases and J 2 bases, with 11 bases left between them. The CDR3 length is 14 residues. The CDR3 spells CASSHPGGTYEQYF. The CDR3 DNA is TGCGCCAGCAGCCATCCAGGGGGGACCTACGAGCAGTACTTC.

The V and J genes are TRBV12-3 or TRBV12-4 and TRBJ2-3; TRBD2 is a possible D gene (5 bases). The CDR3 totals 13 residues. Trimming cost V 1 base and J 4 bases, with 6 bases left between them. The CDR3 sequence: CASSLVGADTQYF. CDR3 nucleotide sequence: TGTGCCAGCAGTTTAGTGGGAGCAGATACGCAGTATTTT.

This chain connects TRBV4-1 to TRBJ1-3; TRBD1 matches at 7 bases. CDR1 MGHRA and CDR2 YSYEKL come from the germline V gene. J lost 6 bases, V lost 1 base, and 6 bases had no gene match. The CDR3 runs 15 residues. The CDR3 sequence: CASSQGRQGINTIYF. In DNA form, the CDR3 reads TGCGCCAGCAGCCAAGGCCGACAGGGTATAAACACCATATATTTT.

The rearrangement uses TRBV5-1 and TRBJ2-3, with D hard to call. Germline V gives CDR1 SGHRS, CDR2 YFSETQ. The CDR3 consists of 13 residues. V was pared by 2 bases and J by 4 bases, with 8 bases between. CDR3 in amino acids: CASSFTDSDTQYF. DNA of the CDR3: TGCGCCAGCAGCTTCACGGATTCAGATACGCAGTATTTT.

The CDR3: CSVDGTSGTSEQYF. The CDR3 nucleotides are TGCAGCGTTGACGGGACTAGCGGGACCAGCGAGCAGTACTTC. The rearrangement joins TRBV29-1 to TRBJ2-7; 13 bases map to TRBD2. Germline V gene lookup returns CDR1 SQVTM and CDR2 ANQGSEA. The V and J ends lost 3 bases and 6 bases, in that order; junction bases with no gene match: 5. The CDR3 has 14 amino acids.

The sample holds one count of this clone. The V gene is TRBV7-6, the J gene TRBJ2-3, with D unclear. This CDR3 spans 15 amino acids. V was shortened by 3 bases and J by 6 bases, with 16 bases between the two germline ends. The germline V gene encodes CDR1 SGHVS and CDR2 FNYEAQ. The DNA for the CDR3 is TGTGCCAGCAGCTTTAATCCCGACGGTTACGATACGCAGTATTTT. This encodes CASSFNPDGYDTQYF.

The chain links TRBV12-3 or TRBV12-4 to TRBJ1-1; D may be TRBD1 (6 bases). Trimming left V 2 bases short and J 5 bases short, with 9 bases between. The CDR3 extends over 13 amino acids. The CDR3 protein is CASSLQGRTEAFF. In DNA form, the CDR3 reads TGTGCCAGCAGTTTACAGGGGAGAACTGAAGCTTTCTTT.

The chain is built from TRBV18 and TRBJ1-1; D is unclear. The CDR3 sequence is 13 residues long. Germline assignment: CDR1 KGHSH and CDR2 LQKENI. Trimming removed 0 bases from V and 6 bases from J, with 8 bases in between. The CDR3 DNA is TGTGCCAGCTCACCACCCTCTCGGGCTGAAGCTTTCTTT. Translation gives CASSPPSRAEAFF.

The chain has TRBV19 and TRBJ1-2; 9 positions agree with TRBD1. The trim removed 3 bases at V and 5 bases at J, leaving 7 bases unmatched. The CDR3 consists of 15 residues. Germline values: CDR1 LNHDA, CDR2 SQIVND (reference sequence). For the CDR3, the DNA is TGTGCCAGTAGTATCCTCGGGACAGGGTTTTATGGCTACACCTTC. This sequence encodes CASSILGTGFYGYTF.

The chain is built from TRBV30 and TRBJ2-2; TRBD2 matches at 9 bases. The V gene end was trimmed by 2 bases and the J gene end by 5 bases; junction bases not matched to a gene: 6. This CDR3 contains 15 residues. Germline-derived CDR1 and CDR2 are GTSNPN and SVGIG (reference sequence). CDR3 in DNA: TGTGCCTGGAGTTTCTCGACTAGCGGTACCGGGGAGCTGTTTTTT. Encoded protein: CAWSFSTSGTGELFF.

The chain links TRBV30 to TRBJ2-3; TRBD2 matches at 8 bases. Germline V gene sequence: CDR1 GTSNPN, CDR2 SVGIG (reference sequence). V lost 4 bases to trimming and J lost 0 bases; unmatched junction nucleotides: 6. The CDR3 is made up of 15 amino acids. CDR3 DNA sequence: TGTGCCTGGACGCATAGCGGGACTAGCACAGATACGCAGTATTTT. Its translation: CAWTHSGTSTDTQYF.